This T cell receptor beta chain was sequenced in a study of OX40 agonist ivuxolimab in advanced cancers. Measured with immunoSEQ multiplex PCR; TCRdb has only the in-frame clones, and not every one. Here the sample spans roughly 70,000 clones, 85% to 90% being singletons. V lost 1 base and J 5 bases, leaving 11 bases between the germline ends. Germline V gene lookup returns CDR1 SGHTA and CDR2 FQGNSA. This CDR3 is 14 amino acids long. The source was CD4+ or CD8+ T cells sorted from blood, collected in a trial of the OX40 agonist ivuxolimab. This sequence was found in an adult with an advanced solid tumor such as melanoma, head and neck, liver or kidney cancer. The rearrangement joins TRBV7-2 to TRBJ1-2; D may be TRBD1 (5 bases). The CDR3 sequence: CASSLEGKGYGYTF. CDR3 coding DNA: TGTGCCAGCAGCTTAGAGGGGAAGGGGTATGGCTACACCTTC.